These 20 T cell receptor beta chains share one sample of origin, sequenced in a study of blood T cell repertoires in COVID-19. The assay was immunoSEQ multiplex PCR, and TCRdb's table has in-frame clones only and misses some. The profile shows some 80,000 clones, approximately 82% of them singletons. Sequenced material: peripheral blood. Every receptor here comes from a human donor in a cohort sampled during active COVID-19.

This clone was detected only a few times. The chain links TRBV9 to TRBJ2-3; no clear D. The CDR3 loop spans 13 amino acids. Looked up from germline, CDR1 is SGDLS and CDR2 is YYNGEE. The germline V and J ends were trimmed by 1 base and 2 bases, with 5 bases remaining between them. The DNA for the CDR3 is TGTGCCAGCAGCGTACAGAACACAGATACGCAGTATTTT. Translation gives CASSVQNTDTQYF.

The chain carries TRBV2 and TRBJ2-3; 7 bases align to TRBD1. CDR3 length: 15 amino acids. Germline CDR1 SNHLY, CDR2 FYNNEI. The junction had 9 bases not matched to a gene; V was cut back by 5 bases and J by 4 bases. Here the CDR3 DNA reads TGTGCCAGCAGTCGATCGACAGGGATCCCAGATACGCAGTATTTT. Translation gives CASSRSTGIPDTQYF. The variable domain in full, completed from reference TRBV2 and TRBJ2-3, reads EPEVTQTPSHQVTQMGQEVILRCVPISNHLYFYWYRQILGQKVEFLVSFYNNEISEKSEIFDDQFSVERPDGSNFTLKIRSTKLEDSAMYFCASSRSTGIPDTQYFGPGTRLTVL.

This chain links TRBV6-5 with TRBJ2-1; D might be TRBD1 (6 bases). The V end was cut by 2 bases, the J end by 6 bases, with 17 bases between. The CDR3 has 16 amino acids. Germline V gives CDR1 MNHEY, CDR2 SVGAGI. The CDR3 region is CASSYADSIRRNEQFF. The CDR3 nucleotides are TGTGCCAGCAGTTACGCGGACAGTATCCGTCGCAATGAGCAGTTCTTC.

This clone was found once. The chain joins TRBV18 to TRBJ2-7; 8 bases are shared with TRBD2. J lost 5 bases, V lost 6 bases, and 18 bases had no gene match. The germline V gene has CDR1 KGHSH and CDR2 LQKENI. The CDR3 has 17 amino acids. The CDR3 reads CASSVLGAGRRGDEQYF. The CDR3 bases are TGTGCCAGCTCTGTTTTGGGGGCTGGCCGGCGGGGGGACGAGCAGTACTTC.

V gene TRBV11-3 combines with J gene TRBJ2-1; D perhaps matches TRBD1 (6 bases). The V end was cut by 1 base, the J end by 10 bases, with 8 bases between. Germline V gene data show CDR1 as SGHNT and CDR2 as YENEEA. CDR3 length: 12 residues. The CDR3 sequence: CASSLGQVEQFF. The CDR3 nucleotides read TGTGCCAGCAGCTTAGGACAGGTGGAGCAGTTCTTC.

The rearrangement uses TRBV5-1 and TRBJ1-3; D not certain. The CDR3 is 15 residues long. V was trimmed by 1 base and J by 2 bases, leaving 10 bases between them. Germline V gene lookup returns CDR1 SGHRS and CDR2 YFSETQ. CDR3 sequence reads: CASSLPDTPGNTIYF. The CDR3 DNA is TGCGCCAGCAGCTTGCCCGACACCCCTGGAAACACCATATATTTT. Combining the CDR3 with reference TRBV5-1 and TRBJ1-3 gives the whole variable domain KAGVTQTPRYLIKTRGQQVTLSCSPISGHRSVSWYQQTPGQGLQFLFEYFSETQRNKGNFPGRFSGRQFSNSRSEMNVSTLELGDSALYLCASSLPDTPGNTIYFGEGSWLTVV.

The rearrangement uses TRBV5-1 and TRBJ1-5; D ambiguous. CDR1 is SGHRS and CDR2 is YFSETQ in the germline V gene. The CDR3 is made up of 13 amino acids. V lost 0 bases, J lost 4 bases, and 5 bases lay in between. The CDR3 DNA reads as TGCGCCAGCAGCTTGGCCGTTAATCAGCCCCAGCATTTT. Its protein product is CASSLAVNQPQHF.

This clone was seen a handful of times. This sequence joins TRBV29-1 and TRBJ1-5; perhaps TRBD1 as D (6 bases). V was trimmed by 7 bases and J by 3 bases, leaving 19 bases between them. The V gene's germline CDR1 is SQVTM and CDR2 ANQGSEA. This CDR3 is 15 amino acids long. The CDR3 here is CSGSDFTGSNQPQHF. The CDR3 coding sequence is TGCAGCGGAAGCGACTTTACAGGGTCCAATCAGCCCCAGCATTTT.

This rearrangement joins TRBV6-5 to TRBJ2-7; D is possibly TRBD2 (5 bases). Looked up from germline, CDR1 is MNHEY and CDR2 is SVGAGI. This CDR3 is built from 13 residues. Trimming removed 8 bases at V and 3 bases at J, with 14 bases between. CDR3 nucleotides: TGTGCCAGCTCCCGAGGGTCCCTCTACGAGCAGTACTTC. The encoded protein is CASSRGSLYEQYF.

The CDR3 loop reads CASSFSGGNQPQHF. DNA for the CDR3: TGTGCCAGCAGCTTTTCCGGGGGGAATCAGCCCCAGCATTTT. The gene calls are TRBV7-2 and TRBJ1-5; D perhaps matches TRBD1 (5 bases). This CDR3 is 14 amino acids long. From germline, CDR1 is SGHTA and CDR2 FQGNSA. Trimming took off 3 bases at V and 4 bases at J, with 10 bases between the two ends. The variable domain in full, completed from reference TRBV7-2 and TRBJ1-5, reads GAGVSQSPSNKVTEKGKDVELRCDPISGHTALYWYRQSLGQGLEFLIYFQGNSAPDKSGLPSDRFSAERTGGSVSTLTIQRTQQEDSAVYLCASSFSGGNQPQHFGDGTRLSIL.

The chain is built from TRBV18 and TRBJ2-7, with no clear D. This CDR3 contains 15 residues. Per germline, CDR1 KGHSH and CDR2 LQKENI. V dropped 0 bases and J dropped 3 bases, with 12 bases sitting between them. For the CDR3, the DNA is TGTGCCAGCTCACCACCGGTCTCGGGTCTCTACGAGCAGTACTTC. Protein product: CASSPPVSGLYEQYF.

V gene TRBV7-2 combines with J gene TRBJ1-1; 10 bases are a match to TRBD1. The junction had 7 bases not matched to a gene; V was cut back by 1 base and J by 5 bases. CDR1 SGHTA and CDR2 FQGNSA come from the germline V gene. The CDR3 is 16 residues long. The CDR3 sequence: CASSLVWGQGRTEAFF. CDR3 sequence (DNA): TGTGCCAGCAGCTTAGTTTGGGGACAGGGGAGGACTGAAGCTTTCTTT.

The J gene is TRBJ1-5, the V gene TRBV19; D perhaps matches TRBD1 (5 bases). Looked up from germline, CDR1 is LNHDA and CDR2 is SQIVND (reference sequence). The ends were cut back, 2 bases at V and 4 bases at J, with 15 bases in the middle. The CDR3 runs to 16 residues. The CDR3 region has the DNA TGTGCCAGTAGTATATCCGGAAGGGGTTGGAATCAGCCCCAGCATTTT. It specifies CASSISGRGWNQPQHF.

The chain is built from TRBV18 and TRBJ1-1; D gene uncertain. The V gene's germline CDR1 is KGHSH and CDR2 LQKENI. Trimming cost V 3 bases and J 1 base, with 12 bases left between them. CDR3 size: 15 residues. The CDR3 bases are TGTGCCAGCTCACCTGAAGCTCCTCCGAACACTGAAGCTTTCTTT. Residues: CASSPEAPPNTEAFF.

The V gene is TRBV7-3, the J gene TRBJ2-2, with TRBD2 as a possible D gene (6 bases). Trimming removed 5 bases from V and 6 bases from J, with 10 bases in between. Per germline, CDR1 SGHTA and CDR2 FQGTGA. The CDR3 is 13 amino acids. DNA of the CDR3: TGTGCCAGCAGCGATGGCGGGGCCGGGGAGCTGTTTTTT. It is translated as CASSDGGAGELFF.

The rearrangement uses TRBV27 and TRBJ2-7; TRBD1 aligns across 9 bases. The V gene's germline CDR1 is MNHEY and CDR2 SMNVEV (reference sequence). The V gene end was trimmed by 5 bases and the J gene end by 7 bases; junction bases not matched to a gene: 18. CDR3 length: 17 amino acids. The DNA of the CDR3 is TGTGCCAGCAGTCCCGCCTCGGGACAGGGATTCTTTGGGGAGCAGTACTTC. Amino acid sequence: CASSPASGQGFFGEQYF.

There are a few counts of this clone. This chain connects TRBV19 to TRBJ2-7, with D maybe TRBD2 (5 bases). Per the germline V gene, CDR1 is LNHDA and CDR2 is SQIVND (reference sequence). Trimming took 3 bases from V and 4 from J, leaving 13 bases between them. This CDR3 is built from 14 residues. CDR3 in amino acids: CASSMGYGGYEQYF. The CDR3 bases are TGTGCCAGTAGTATGGGTTATGGAGGATACGAGCAGTACTTC.

The V call is TRBV15, the J call TRBJ2-6; TRBD1 might be the D (5 bases). V dropped 1 base and J dropped 0 bases, with 16 bases sitting between them. Per the germline V gene, CDR1 is LNHNV and CDR2 is YYDKDF (reference sequence). This CDR3 spans 19 amino acids. The CDR3 DNA follows: TGTGCCACCAGCAGAGGGGGCAGCTTAAAGGTCTCTGGGGCCAACGTCCTGACTTTC. This codes for CATSRGGSLKVSGANVLTF.

This chain links TRBV4-3 with TRBJ1-5; D is unresolved. The CDR3 loop spans 16 amino acids. CDR1 LGHNA and CDR2 YSLEER come from the germline V gene. Trimming stripped 1 base from V and 2 bases from J, with 12 bases between. CDR3 bases: TGCGCCAGCAGCCAAGGTCTGGGCTCTGGCAATCAGCCCCAGCATTTT. This encodes CASSQGLGSGNQPQHF.

The chain combines TRBV29-1 with TRBJ2-3, with 9 bases aligning to TRBD1. The CDR3 totals 12 residues. CDR1 and CDR2 (germline): SQVTM, ANQGSEA. Here the CDR3 DNA reads TGCGGGGGACAGGGAGATATAGATACGCAGTATTTT. It is translated as CGGQGDIDTQYF.